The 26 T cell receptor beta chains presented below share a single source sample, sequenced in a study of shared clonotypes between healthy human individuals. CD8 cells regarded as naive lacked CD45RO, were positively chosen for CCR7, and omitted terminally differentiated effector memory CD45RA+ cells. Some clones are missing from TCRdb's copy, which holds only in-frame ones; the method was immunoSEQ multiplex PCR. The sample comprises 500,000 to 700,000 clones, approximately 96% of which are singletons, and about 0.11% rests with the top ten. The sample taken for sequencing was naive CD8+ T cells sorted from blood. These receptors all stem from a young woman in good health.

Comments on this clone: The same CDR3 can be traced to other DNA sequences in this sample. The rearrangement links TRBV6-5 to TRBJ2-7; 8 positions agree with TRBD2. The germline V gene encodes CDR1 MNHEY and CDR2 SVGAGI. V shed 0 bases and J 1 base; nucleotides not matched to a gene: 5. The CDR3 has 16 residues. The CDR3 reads CASSYSSGSRSYEQYF. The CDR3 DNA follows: TGTGCCAGCAGTTACTCAAGCGGGAGTCGGTCCTACGAGCAGTACTTC.

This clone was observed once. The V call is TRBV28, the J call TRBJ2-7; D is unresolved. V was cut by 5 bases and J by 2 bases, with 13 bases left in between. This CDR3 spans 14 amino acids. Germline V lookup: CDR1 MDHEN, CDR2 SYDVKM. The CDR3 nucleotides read TGTGCCAGCAGTCCAATAGCCCGTACCTACGAGCAGTACTTC. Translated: CASSPIARTYEQYF.

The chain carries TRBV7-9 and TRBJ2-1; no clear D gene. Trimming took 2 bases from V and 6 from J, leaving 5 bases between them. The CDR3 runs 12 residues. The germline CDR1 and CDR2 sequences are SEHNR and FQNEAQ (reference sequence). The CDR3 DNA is TGTGCCAGCAGCTTATATTCCAATGAGCAGTTCTTC. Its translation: CASSLYSNEQFF.

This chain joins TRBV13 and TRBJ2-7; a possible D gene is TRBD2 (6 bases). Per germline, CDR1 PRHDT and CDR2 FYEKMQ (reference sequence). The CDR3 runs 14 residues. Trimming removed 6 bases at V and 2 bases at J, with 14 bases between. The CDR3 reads CASRLRRGAYEQYF. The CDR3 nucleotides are TGTGCCAGCAGATTAAGGAGGGGAGCCTACGAGCAGTACTTC. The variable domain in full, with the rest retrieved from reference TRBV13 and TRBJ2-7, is AAGVIQSPRHLIKEKRETATLKCYPIPRHDTVYWYQQGPGQDPQFLISFYEKMQSDKGSIPDRFSAQQFSDYHSELNMSSLELGDSALYFCASRLRRGAYEQYFGPGTRLTVT.

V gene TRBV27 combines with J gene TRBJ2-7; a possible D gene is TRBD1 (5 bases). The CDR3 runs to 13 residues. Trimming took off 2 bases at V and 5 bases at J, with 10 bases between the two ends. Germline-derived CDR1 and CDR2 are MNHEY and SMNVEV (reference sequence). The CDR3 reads CASSLDRTNEQYF. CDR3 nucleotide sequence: TGTGCCAGCAGTTTAGACAGAACTAACGAGCAGTACTTC.

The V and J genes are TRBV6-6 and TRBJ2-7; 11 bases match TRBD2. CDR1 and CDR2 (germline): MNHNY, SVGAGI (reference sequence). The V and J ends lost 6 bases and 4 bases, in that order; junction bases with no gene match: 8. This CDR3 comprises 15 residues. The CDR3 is CASSMIAGGPYEQYF. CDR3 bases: TGTGCCAGCAGCATGATAGCGGGAGGGCCGTACGAGCAGTACTTC.

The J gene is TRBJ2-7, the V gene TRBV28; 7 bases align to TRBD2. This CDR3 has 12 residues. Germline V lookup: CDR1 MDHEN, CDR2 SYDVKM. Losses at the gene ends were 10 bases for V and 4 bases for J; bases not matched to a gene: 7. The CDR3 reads CATDPGGYEQYF. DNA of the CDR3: TGTGCCACCGATCCGGGGGGATACGAGCAGTACTTC.

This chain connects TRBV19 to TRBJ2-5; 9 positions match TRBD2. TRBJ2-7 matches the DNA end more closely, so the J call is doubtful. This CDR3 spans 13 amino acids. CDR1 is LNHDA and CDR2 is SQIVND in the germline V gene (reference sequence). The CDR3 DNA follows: TGTGCCAGTAGATCTAGCGGGATTTACGAGCAGTACTTC. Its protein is CASRSSGIYEQYF.

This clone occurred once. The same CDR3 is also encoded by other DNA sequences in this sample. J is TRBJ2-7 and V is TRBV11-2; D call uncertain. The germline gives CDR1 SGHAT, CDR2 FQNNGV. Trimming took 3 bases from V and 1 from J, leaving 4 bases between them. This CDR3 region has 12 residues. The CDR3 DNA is TGTGCCAGCAGCTTGTCTTCCTACGAGCAGTACTTC. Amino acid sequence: CASSLSSYEQYF.

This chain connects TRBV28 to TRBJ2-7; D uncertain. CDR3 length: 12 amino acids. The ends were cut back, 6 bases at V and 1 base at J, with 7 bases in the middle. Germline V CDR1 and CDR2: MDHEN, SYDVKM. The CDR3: CASSLMSYEQYF. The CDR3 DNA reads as TGTGCCAGCAGCTTAATGTCCTACGAGCAGTACTTC. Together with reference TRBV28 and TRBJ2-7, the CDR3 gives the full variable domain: DVKVTQSSRYLVKRTGEKVFLECVQDMDHENMFWYRQDPGLGLRLIYFSYDVKMKEKGDIPEGYSVSREKKERFSLILESASTNQTSMYLCASSLMSYEQYFGPGTRLTVT.

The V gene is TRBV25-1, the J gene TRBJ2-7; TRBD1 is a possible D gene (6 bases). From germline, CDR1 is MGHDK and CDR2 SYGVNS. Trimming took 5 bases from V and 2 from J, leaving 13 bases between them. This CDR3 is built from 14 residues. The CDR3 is CASSFGQITYEQYF. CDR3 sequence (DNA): TGTGCCAGCAGTTTCGGACAGATCACCTACGAGCAGTACTTC.

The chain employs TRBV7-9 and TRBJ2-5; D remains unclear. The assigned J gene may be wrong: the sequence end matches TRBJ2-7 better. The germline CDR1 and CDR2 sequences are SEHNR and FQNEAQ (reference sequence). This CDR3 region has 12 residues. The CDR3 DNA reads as TGTGCCAGCAGCCCGAGTTACTACGAGCAGTACTTC. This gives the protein CASSPSYYEQYF.

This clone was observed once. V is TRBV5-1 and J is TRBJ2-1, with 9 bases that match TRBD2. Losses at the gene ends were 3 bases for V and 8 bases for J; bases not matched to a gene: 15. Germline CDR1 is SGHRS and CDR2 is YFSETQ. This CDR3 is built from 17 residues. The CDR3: CASSSNPGLANYHEQFF. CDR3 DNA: TGCGCCAGCAGCTCGAACCCTGGACTAGCGAATTACCATGAGCAGTTCTTC.

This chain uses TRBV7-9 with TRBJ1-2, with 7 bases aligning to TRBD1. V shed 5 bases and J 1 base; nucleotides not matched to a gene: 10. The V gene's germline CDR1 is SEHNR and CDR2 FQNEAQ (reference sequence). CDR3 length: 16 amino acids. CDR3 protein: CASSGRDSYINYGYTF. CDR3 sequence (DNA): TGTGCCAGCAGCGGCCGGGACAGCTACATTAACTATGGCTACACCTTC.

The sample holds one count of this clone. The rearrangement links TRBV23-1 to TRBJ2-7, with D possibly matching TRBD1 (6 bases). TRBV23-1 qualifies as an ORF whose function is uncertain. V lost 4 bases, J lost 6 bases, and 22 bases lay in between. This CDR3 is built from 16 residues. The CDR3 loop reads CASSRRVALEGGEQYF. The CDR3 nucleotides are TGCGCCAGCAGTCGGCGCGTGGCACTGGAAGGGGGCGAGCAGTACTTC.

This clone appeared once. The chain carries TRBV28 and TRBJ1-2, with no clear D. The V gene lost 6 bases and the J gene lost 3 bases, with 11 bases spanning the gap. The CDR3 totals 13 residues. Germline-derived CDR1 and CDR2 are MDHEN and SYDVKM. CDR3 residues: CASREGGHYGYTF. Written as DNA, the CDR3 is TGTGCCAGCAGGGAGGGCGGCCACTATGGCTACACCTTC.

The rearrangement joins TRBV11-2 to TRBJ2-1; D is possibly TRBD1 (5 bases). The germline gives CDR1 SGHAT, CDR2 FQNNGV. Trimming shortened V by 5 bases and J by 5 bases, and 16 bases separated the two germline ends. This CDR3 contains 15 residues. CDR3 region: CASSLGLESHNEQFF. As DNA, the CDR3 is TGTGCCAGCAGCCTGGGGCTAGAATCCCACAATGAGCAGTTCTTC.

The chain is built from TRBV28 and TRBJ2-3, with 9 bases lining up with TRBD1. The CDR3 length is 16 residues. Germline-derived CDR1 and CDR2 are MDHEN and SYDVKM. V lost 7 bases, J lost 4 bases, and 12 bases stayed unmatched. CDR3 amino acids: CASTPVPTGGADTQYF. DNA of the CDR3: TGTGCCAGCACCCCAGTCCCGACAGGGGGAGCAGATACGCAGTATTTT.

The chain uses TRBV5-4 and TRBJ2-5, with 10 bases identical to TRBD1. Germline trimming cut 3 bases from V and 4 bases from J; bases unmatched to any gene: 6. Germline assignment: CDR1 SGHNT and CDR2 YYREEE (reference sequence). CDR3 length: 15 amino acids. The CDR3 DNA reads TGTGCCAGCAGCTCATTGACAGGGGGCGGAGAGACCCAGTACTTC. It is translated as CASSSLTGGGETQYF.

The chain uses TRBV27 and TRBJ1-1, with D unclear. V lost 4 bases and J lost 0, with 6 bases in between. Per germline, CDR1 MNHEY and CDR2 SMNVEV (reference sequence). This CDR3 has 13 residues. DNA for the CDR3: TGTGCCAGCAGTTCACACGTGAACACTGAAGCTTTCTTT. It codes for CASSSHVNTEAFF.

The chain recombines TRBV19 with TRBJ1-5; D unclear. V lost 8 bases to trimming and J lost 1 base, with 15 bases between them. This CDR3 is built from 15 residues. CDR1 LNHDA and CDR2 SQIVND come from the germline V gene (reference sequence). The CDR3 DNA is TGTGCCAGTGCCTGGGAGGTATGGAGCAATCAGCCCCAGCATTTT. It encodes CASAWEVWSNQPQHF.

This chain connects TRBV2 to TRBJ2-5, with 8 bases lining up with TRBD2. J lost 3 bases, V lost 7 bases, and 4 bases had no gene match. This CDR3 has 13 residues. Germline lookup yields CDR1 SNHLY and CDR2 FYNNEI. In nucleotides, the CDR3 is TGTGCCAGCATCGGGACTAGGGAAGAGACCCAGTACTTC. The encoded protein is CASIGTREETQYF.

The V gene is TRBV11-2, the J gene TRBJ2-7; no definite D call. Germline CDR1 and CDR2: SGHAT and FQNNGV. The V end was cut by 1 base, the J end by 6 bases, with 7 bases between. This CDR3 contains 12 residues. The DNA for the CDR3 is TGTGCCAGCAGCTTAGGGGCAGGCGAGCAGTACTTC. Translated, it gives CASSLGAGEQYF.

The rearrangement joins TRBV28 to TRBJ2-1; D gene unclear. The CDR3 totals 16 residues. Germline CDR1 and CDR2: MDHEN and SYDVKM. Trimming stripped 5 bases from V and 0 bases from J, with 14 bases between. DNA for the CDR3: TGTGCCAGCAGTACCAAGACCTCTAGCTCCTACAATGAGCAGTTCTTC. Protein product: CASSTKTSSSYNEQFF.

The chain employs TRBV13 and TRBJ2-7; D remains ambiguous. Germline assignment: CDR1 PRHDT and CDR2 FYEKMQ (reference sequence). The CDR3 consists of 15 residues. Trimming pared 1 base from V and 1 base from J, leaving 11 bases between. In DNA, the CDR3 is TGTGCCAGCAGCTTAGATCCAGGAGCTTCCTACGAGCAGTACTTC. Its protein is CASSLDPGASYEQYF. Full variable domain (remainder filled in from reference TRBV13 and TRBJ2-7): AAGVIQSPRHLIKEKRETATLKCYPIPRHDTVYWYQQGPGQDPQFLISFYEKMQSDKGSIPDRFSAQQFSDYHSELNMSSLELGDSALYFCASSLDPGASYEQYFGPGTRLTVT.

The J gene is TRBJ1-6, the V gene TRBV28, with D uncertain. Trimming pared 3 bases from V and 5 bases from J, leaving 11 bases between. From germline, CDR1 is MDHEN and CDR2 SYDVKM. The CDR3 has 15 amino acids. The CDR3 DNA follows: TGTGCCAGCAGTTTCATCACAGACAATAATTCACCCCTCCACTTT. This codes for CASSFITDNNSPLHF. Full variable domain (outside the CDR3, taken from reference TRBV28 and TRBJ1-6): DVKVTQSSRYLVKRTGEKVFLECVQDMDHENMFWYRQDPGLGLRLIYFSYDVKMKEKGDIPEGYSVSREKKERFSLILESASTNQTSMYLCASSFITDNNSPLHFGNGTRLTVT.